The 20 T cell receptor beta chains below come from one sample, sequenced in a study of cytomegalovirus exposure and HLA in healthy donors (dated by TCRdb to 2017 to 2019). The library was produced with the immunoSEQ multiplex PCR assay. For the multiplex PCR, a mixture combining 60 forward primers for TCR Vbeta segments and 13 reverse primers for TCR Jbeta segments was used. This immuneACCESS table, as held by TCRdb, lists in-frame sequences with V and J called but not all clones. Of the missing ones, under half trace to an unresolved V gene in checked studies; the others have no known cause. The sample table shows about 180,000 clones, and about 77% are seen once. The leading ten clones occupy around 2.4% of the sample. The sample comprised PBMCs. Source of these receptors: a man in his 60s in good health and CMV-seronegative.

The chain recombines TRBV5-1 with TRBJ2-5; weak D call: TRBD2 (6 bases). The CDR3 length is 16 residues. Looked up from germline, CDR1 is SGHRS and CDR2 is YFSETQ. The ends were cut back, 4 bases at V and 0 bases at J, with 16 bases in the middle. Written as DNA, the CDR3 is TGCGCCAGCAGCAGCCCCCGGGGGAAAAACCAAGAGACCCAGTACTTC. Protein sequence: CASSSPRGKNQETQYF. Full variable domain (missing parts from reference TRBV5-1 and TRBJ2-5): KAGVTQTPRYLIKTRGQQVTLSCSPISGHRSVSWYQQTPGQGLQFLFEYFSETQRNKGNFPGRFSGRQFSNSRSEMNVSTLELGDSALYLCASSSPRGKNQETQYFGPGTRLLVL.

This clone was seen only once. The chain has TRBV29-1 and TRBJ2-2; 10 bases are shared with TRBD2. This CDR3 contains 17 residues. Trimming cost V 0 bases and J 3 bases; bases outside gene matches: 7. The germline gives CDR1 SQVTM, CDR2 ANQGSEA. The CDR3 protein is CSVEDAASGRYTGELFF. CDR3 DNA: TGCAGCGTTGAAGATGCGGCTAGCGGGAGATACACCGGGGAGCTGTTTTTT.

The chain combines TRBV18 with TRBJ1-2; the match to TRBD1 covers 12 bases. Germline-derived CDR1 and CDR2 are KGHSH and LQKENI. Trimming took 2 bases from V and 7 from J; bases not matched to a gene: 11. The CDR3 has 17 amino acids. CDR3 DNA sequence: TGTGCCAGCTCACCATTTGACCCGGGACAGGGGGCTCGTGGCTACACCTTC. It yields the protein CASSPFDPGQGARGYTF.

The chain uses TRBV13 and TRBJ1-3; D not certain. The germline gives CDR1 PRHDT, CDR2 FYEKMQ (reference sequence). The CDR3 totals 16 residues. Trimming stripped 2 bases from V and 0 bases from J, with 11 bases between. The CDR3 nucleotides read TGTGCCAGCAGCTTAACAATACAGTCCTCTGGAAACACCATATATTTT. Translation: CASSLTIQSSGNTIYF. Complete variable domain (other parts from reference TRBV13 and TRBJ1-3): AAGVIQSPRHLIKEKRETATLKCYPIPRHDTVYWYQQGPGQDPQFLISFYEKMQSDKGSIPDRFSAQQFSDYHSELNMSSLELGDSALYFCASSLTIQSSGNTIYFGEGSWLTVV.

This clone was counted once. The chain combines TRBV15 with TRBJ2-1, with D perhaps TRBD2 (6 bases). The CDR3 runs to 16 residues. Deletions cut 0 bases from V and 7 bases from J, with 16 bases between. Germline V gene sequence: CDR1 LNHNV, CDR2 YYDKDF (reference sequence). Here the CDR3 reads CATSRDGLPPYNEQFF. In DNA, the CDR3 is TGTGCCACCAGCAGAGATGGACTACCTCCTTATAATGAGCAGTTCTTC.

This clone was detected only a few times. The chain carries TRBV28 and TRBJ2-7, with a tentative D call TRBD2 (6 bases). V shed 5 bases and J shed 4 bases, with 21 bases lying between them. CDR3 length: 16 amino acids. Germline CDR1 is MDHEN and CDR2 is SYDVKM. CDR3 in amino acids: CASSLPFGGNQYEQYF. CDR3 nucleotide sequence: TGTGCCAGCAGTCTCCCATTTGGAGGGAACCAATACGAGCAGTACTTC. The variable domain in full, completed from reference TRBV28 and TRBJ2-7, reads DVKVTQSSRYLVKRTGEKVFLECVQDMDHENMFWYRQDPGLGLRLIYFSYDVKMKEKGDIPEGYSVSREKKERFSLILESASTNQTSMYLCASSLPFGGNQYEQYFGPGTRLTVT.

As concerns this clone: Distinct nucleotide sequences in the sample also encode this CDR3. This chain's CDR3 is CASSPGQYTEAFF. The CDR3 DNA sequence: TGTGCCAGCAGCCCCGGACAGTACACTGAAGCTTTCTTT. The chain is built from TRBV5-6 and TRBJ1-1, with D possibly being TRBD1 (6 bases). This CDR3 is 13 amino acids long. Germline V CDR1 and CDR2: SGHDT, YYEEEE. V lost 4 bases to trimming and J lost 3 bases, with 10 bases between them.

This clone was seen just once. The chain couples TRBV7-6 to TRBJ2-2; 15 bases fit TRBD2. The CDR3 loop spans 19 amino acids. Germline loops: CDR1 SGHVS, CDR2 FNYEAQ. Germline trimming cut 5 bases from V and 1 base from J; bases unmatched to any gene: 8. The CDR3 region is CASSPGLAGGPRNTGELFF. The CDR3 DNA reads TGTGCCAGCAGCCCAGGACTAGCGGGAGGGCCTAGGAACACCGGGGAGCTGTTTTTT. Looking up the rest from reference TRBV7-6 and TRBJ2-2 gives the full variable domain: GAGVSQSPRYKVTKRGQDVALRCDPISGHVSLYWYRQALGQGPEFLTYFNYEAQQDKSGLPNDRFSAERPEGSISTLTIQRTEQRDSAMYRCASSPGLAGGPRNTGELFFGEGSRLTVL.

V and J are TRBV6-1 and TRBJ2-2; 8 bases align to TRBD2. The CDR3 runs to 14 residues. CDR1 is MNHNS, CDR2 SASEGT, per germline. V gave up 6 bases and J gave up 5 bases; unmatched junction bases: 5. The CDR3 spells CASREGLGTGELFF. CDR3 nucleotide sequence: TGTGCCAGCAGAGAGGGACTAGGTACCGGGGAGCTGTTTTTT.

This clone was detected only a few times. DNA for the CDR3: TGTGCCTGGAGTGTCATTACTAAAAAGGACACTGAAGCTTTCTTT. It is translated as CAWSVITKKDTEAFF. V is TRBV30 and J is TRBJ1-1; no clear D. Per the germline V gene, CDR1 is GTSNPN and CDR2 is SVGIG (reference sequence). V gave up 0 bases and J gave up 3 bases, with 14 bases separating them. This CDR3 is 15 amino acids long.

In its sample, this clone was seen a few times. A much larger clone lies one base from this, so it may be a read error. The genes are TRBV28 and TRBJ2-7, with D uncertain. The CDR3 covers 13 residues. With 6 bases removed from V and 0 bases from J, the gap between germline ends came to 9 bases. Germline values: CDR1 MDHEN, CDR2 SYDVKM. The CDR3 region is CASRHLPSYEQYF. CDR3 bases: TGTGCCAGCAGACATCTTCCCTCCTACGAGCAGTACTTC.

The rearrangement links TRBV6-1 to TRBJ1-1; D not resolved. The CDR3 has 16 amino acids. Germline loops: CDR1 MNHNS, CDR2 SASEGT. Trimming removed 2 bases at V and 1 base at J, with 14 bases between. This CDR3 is CASSENYLLENTEAFF. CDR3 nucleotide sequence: TGTGCCAGCAGTGAAAACTACCTTCTTGAGAACACTGAAGCTTTCTTT.

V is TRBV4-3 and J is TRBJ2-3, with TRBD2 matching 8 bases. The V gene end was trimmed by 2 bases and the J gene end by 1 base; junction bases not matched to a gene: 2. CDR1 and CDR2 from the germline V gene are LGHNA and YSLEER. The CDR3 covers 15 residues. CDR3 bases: TGCGCCAGCAGCCAAACAGCGGGGGGCACAGATACGCAGTATTTT. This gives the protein CASSQTAGGTDTQYF.

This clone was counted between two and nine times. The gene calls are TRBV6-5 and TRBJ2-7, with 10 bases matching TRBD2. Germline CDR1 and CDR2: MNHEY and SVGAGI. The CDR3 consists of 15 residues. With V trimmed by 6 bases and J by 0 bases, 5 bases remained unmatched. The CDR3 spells CASSKLAGLSYEQYF. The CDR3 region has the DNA TGTGCCAGCAGCAAACTAGCGGGGCTCTCCTACGAGCAGTACTTC.

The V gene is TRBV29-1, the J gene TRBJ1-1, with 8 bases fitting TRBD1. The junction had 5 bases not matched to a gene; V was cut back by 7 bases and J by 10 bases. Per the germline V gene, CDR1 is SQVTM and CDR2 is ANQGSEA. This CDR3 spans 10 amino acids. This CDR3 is CSGYRGGAFF. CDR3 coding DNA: TGCAGCGGTTACAGGGGGGGAGCTTTCTTT.

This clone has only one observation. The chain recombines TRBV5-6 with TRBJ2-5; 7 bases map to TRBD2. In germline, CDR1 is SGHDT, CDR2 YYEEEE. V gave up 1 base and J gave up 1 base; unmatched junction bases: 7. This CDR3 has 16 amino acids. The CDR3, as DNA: TGTGCCAGCAGCTTGTTATTGGCTAGCGGCCAAGAGACCCAGTACTTC. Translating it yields CASSLLLASGQETQYF.

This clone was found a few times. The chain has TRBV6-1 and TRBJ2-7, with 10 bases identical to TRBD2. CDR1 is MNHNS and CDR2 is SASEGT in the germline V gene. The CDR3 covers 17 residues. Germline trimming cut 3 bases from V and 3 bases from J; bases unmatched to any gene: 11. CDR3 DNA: TGTGCCAGCAGTGATCCCCGCAGCGGGAGGGGGATCTACGAGCAGTACTTC. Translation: CASSDPRSGRGIYEQYF.

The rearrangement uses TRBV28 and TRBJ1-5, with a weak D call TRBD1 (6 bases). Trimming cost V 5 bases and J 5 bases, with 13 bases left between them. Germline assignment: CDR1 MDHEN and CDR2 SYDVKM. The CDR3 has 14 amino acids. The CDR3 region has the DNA TGTGCCAGCAGTCCGACAGGAGACCATCAGCCCCAGCATTTT. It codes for CASSPTGDHQPQHF.

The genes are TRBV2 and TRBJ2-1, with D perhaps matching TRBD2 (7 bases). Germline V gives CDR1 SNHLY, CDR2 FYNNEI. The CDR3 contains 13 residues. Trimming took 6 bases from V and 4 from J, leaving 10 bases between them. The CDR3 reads CASSGGPYNEQFF. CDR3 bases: TGTGCCAGCAGCGGGGGGCCTTACAATGAGCAGTTCTTC.

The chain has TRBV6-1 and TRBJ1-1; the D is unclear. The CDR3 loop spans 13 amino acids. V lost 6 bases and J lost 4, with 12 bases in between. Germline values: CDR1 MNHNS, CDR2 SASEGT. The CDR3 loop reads CASRASSGTEAFF. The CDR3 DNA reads TGTGCCAGCAGGGCCTCGAGCGGCACTGAAGCTTTCTTT.